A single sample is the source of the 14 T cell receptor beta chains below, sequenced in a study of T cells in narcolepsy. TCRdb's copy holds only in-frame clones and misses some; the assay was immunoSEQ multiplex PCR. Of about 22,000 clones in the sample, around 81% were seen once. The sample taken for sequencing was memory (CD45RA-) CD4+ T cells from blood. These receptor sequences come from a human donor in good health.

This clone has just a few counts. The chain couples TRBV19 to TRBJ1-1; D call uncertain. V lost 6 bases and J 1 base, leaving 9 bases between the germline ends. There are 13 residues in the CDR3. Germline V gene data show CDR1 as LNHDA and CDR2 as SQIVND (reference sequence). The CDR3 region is CASSRGENTEAFF. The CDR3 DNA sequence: TGTGCCAGTAGCCGCGGGGAGAACACTGAAGCTTTCTTT. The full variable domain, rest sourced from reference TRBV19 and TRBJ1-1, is DGGITQSPKYLFRKEGQNVTLSCEQNLNHDAMYWYRQDPGQGLRLIYYSQIVNDFQKGDIAEGYSVSREKKESFPLTVTSAQKNPTAFYLCASSRGENTEAFFGQGTRLTVV.

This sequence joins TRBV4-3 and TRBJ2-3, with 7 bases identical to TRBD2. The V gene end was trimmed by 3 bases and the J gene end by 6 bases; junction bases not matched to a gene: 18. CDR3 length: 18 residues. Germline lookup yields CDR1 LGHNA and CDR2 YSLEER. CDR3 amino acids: CASSQYYGLAESGDTQYF. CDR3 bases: TGCGCCAGCAGCCAGTACTATGGGCTAGCGGAGAGTGGGGATACGCAGTATTTT.

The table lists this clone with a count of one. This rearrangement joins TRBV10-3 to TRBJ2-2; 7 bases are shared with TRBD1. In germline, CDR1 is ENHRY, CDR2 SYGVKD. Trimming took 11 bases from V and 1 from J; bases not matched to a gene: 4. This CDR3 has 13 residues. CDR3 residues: CAVGTENTGELFF. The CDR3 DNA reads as TGTGCCGTAGGGACAGAGAACACCGGGGAGCTGTTTTTT.

The CDR3 DNA sequence: TGTGCCAGCACCCAGTCGGACGCGGGTAGAGGCTACACCTTC. This encodes CASTQSDAGRGYTF. The chain carries TRBV7-2 and TRBJ1-2; D gene uncertain. V lost 7 bases to trimming and J lost 8 bases, with 20 bases between them. The CDR3 contains 14 residues. Germline CDR1 and CDR2: SGHTA and FQGNSA.

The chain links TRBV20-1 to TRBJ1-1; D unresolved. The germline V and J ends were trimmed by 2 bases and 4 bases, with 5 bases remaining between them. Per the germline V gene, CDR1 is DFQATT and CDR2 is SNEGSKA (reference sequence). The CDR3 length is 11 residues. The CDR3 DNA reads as TGCAGTGCTAGAAGGAGCACTGAAGCTTTCTTT. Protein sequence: CSARRSTEAFF.

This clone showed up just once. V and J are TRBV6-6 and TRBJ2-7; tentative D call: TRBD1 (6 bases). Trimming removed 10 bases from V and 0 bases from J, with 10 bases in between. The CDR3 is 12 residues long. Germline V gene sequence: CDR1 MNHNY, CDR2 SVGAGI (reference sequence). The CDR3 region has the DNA TGTGCCACTCGGACAGTCTCCTACGAGCAGTACTTC. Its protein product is CATRTVSYEQYF.

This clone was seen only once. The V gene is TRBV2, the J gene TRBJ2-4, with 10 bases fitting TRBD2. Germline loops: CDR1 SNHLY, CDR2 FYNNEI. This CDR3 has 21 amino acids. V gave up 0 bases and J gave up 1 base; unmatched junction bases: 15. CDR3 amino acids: CASSEARKASGGPQAKNIQYF. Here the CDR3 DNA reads TGTGCCAGCAGTGAAGCGCGAAAGGCTAGCGGGGGCCCGCAGGCCAAAAACATTCAGTACTTC.

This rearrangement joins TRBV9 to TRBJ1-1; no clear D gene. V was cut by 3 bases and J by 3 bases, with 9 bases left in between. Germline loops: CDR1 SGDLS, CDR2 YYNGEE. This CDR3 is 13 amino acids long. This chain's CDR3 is CASSGRVDTEAFF. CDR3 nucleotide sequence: TGTGCCAGCAGCGGAAGGGTCGACACTGAAGCTTTCTTT.

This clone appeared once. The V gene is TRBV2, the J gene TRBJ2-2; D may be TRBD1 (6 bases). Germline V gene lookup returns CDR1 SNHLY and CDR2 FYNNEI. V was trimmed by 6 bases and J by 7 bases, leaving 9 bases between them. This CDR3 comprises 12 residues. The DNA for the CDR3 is TGTGCCAGCAGCCTACAGGGCGGGGAGCTGTTTTTT. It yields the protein CASSLQGGELFF.

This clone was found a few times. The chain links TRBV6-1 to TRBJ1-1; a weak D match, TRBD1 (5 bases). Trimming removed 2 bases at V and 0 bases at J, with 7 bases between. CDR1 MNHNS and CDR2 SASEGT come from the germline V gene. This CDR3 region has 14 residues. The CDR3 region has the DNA TGTGCCAGCAGTGAATGGGGCATGAACACTGAAGCTTTCTTT. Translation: CASSEWGMNTEAFF.

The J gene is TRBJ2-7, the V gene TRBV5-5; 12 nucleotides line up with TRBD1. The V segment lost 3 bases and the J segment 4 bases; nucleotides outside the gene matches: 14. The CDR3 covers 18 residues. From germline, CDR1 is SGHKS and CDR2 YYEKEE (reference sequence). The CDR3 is CASSYPSRDRGRRYEQYF. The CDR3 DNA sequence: TGTGCCAGCAGCTACCCGTCCCGGGACAGGGGGCGTCGGTACGAGCAGTACTTC.

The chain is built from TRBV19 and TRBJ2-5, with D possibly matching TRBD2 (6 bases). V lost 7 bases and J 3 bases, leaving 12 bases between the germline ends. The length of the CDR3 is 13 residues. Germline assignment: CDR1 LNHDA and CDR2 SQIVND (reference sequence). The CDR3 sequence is CASIPTGEETQYF. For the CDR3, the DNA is TGTGCCAGTATTCCTACGGGGGAAGAGACCCAGTACTTC.

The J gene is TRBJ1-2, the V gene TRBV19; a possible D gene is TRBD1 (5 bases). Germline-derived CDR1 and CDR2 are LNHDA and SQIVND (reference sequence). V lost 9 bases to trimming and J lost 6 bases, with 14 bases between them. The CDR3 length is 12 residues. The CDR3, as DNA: TGTGCCAGCCCAAGGGGCTGGGATGGCTACACCTTC. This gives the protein CASPRGWDGYTF.

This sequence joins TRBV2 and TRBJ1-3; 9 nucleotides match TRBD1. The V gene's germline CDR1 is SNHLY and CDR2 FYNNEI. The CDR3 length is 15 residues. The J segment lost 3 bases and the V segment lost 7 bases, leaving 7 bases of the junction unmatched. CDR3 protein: CASTRTGENGNTIYF. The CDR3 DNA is TGTGCCAGCACCCGGACAGGGGAGAATGGAAACACCATATATTTT. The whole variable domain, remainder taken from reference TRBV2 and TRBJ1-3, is EPEVTQTPSHQVTQMGQEVILRCVPISNHLYFYWYRQILGQKVEFLVSFYNNEISEKSEIFDDQFSVERPDGSNFTLKIRSTKLEDSAMYFCASTRTGENGNTIYFGEGSWLTVV.